Below, 12 T cell receptor beta chains from the same sample are listed, as sequenced in a study of blood T cells in healthy people across ages (dated by TCRdb to between 2015 and 2017). To prepare the library, 5' RACE was applied. Sequenced on an Illumina HiSeq 2500. A second PCR of roughly 7 to 12 cycles was run with a J-beta primer mix and a sample-barcoded 5' primer. TCRdb handled the public reads itself, with Q25 trimming in fastp and clone calling in MiXCR, and kept productive beta chains. Each entry is one CDR3 protein sequence, shown with its most common DNA and genes. The sample yields 1.2 million to 1.5 million distinct CDR3 sequences; around 42% were counted once. The ten largest clonotypes hold 7.9% of the sample. Sequencing was done on a sample of blood. Source of these receptors: a young woman in good health.

Concerning this clonotype: Possible read error: a much larger clone is one base away. The genes are TRBV4-1 and TRBJ1-4; D is ambiguous. The germline gives CDR1 MGHRA, CDR2 YSYEKL. This CDR3 is 16 amino acids long. The CDR3 loop reads CASSQRTASTNERLFF. CDR3 DNA: TGCGCCAGCAGCCAGAGGACGGCCTCAACTAATGAAAGACTGTTTTTT.

V and J are TRBV20-1 and TRBJ1-6; 8 bases are shared with TRBD1. The CDR3 contains 15 residues. V shed 2 bases and J 9 bases; nucleotides not matched to a gene: 9. The V gene's germline CDR1 is DFQATT and CDR2 SNEGSKA (reference sequence). CDR3 residues: CSARLKGRGPSPLHF. The CDR3 DNA sequence: TGCAGTGCTAGATTAAAGGGCAGGGGGCCTTCACCCCTCCACTTT.

This clonotype has only a few counts. The chain has TRBV27 and TRBJ1-5, with 9 bases matching TRBD1. The CDR3 sequence is 16 residues long. The V gene's germline CDR1 is MNHEY and CDR2 SMNVEV (reference sequence). Trimming at V came to 7 bases and at J to 6 bases, leaving 13 bases not matched to a gene. CDR3 amino acids: CASTPGTGNLGQPQHF. The CDR3 DNA reads as TGTGCCAGCACCCCAGGGACAGGGAATCTTGGTCAGCCCCAGCATTTT.

V is TRBV10-2 and J is TRBJ2-7; D tentatively reads TRBD1 or TRBD2 (5 bases each). From germline, CDR1 is WSHSY and CDR2 SAAADI. Trimming removed 3 bases from V and 2 bases from J, with 8 bases in between. The CDR3 is 13 amino acids. The CDR3 sequence is CASSDMGPYEQYF. CDR3 sequence (DNA): TGCGCCAGCAGTGATATGGGACCCTACGAGCAGTACTTC.

This rearrangement joins TRBV7-9 to TRBJ1-4; 9 nucleotides agree with TRBD1. V was clipped by 0 bases and J by 3 bases; unmatched bases: 8. The CDR3 is 18 amino acids. Looked up from germline, CDR1 is SEHNR and CDR2 is FQNEAQ (reference sequence). The CDR3 protein is CASSLARTGDNANEKLFF. In nucleotides, the CDR3 is TGTGCCAGCAGCTTAGCGCGGACAGGGGACAATGCTAATGAAAAACTGTTTTTT.

This clonotype was counted a single time. The chain combines TRBV20-1 with TRBJ1-2; 7 bases map to TRBD1. The CDR3 is 15 residues long. With V trimmed by 6 bases and J by 4 bases, 14 bases remained unmatched. Germline V gives CDR1 DFQATT, CDR2 SNEGSKA (reference sequence). In nucleotides, the CDR3 is TGCAGTGCCAGTCCCTCTGCGGGACAGACCTATGGCTACACCTTC. This encodes CSASPSAGQTYGYTF.

V is TRBV7-9 and J is TRBJ2-2, with no clear D. Germline loops: CDR1 SEHNR, CDR2 FQNEAQ (reference sequence). This CDR3 spans 13 amino acids. V dropped 6 bases and J dropped 5 bases, with 10 bases sitting between them. The CDR3 is CASSPVLTGELFF. The CDR3 DNA sequence: TGTGCCAGCAGTCCAGTTCTGACCGGGGAGCTGTTTTTT. The complete variable domain, with remaining parts taken from reference TRBV7-9 and TRBJ2-2, reads DTGVSQNPRHKITKRGQNVTFRCDPISEHNRLYWYRQTLGQGPEFLTYFQNEAQLEKSRLLSDRFSAERPKGSFSTLEIQRTEQGDSAMYLCASSPVLTGELFFGEGSRLTVL.

This clonotype was picked up a small number of times. The chain employs TRBV29-1 and TRBJ2-5, with unresolved D. This CDR3 is 11 amino acids long. CDR1 and CDR2 (germline): SQVTM, ANQGSEA. The V end was cut by 3 bases, the J end by 5 bases, with 7 bases between. CDR3 nucleotide sequence: TGCAGCGTTGATCCCCGGGAGACCCAGTACTTC. Protein sequence: CSVDPRETQYF.

V is TRBV6-1 and J is TRBJ2-1; D might be TRBD2 (5 bases). Deletions cut 2 bases from V and 10 bases from J, with 21 bases between. The CDR3 spans 16 residues. The V gene's germline CDR1 is MNHNS and CDR2 SASEGT. As DNA, the CDR3 is TGTGCCAGCAGTGAACTTGCGAGCGCCGGGGAAACCGAGCAGTTCTTC. This gives the protein CASSELASAGETEQFF.

The chain carries TRBV30 and TRBJ2-7; possibly TRBD1 or TRBD2 for D (6 bases each). Germline values: CDR1 GTSNPN, CDR2 SVGIG (reference sequence). The CDR3 spans 12 residues. V was clipped by 2 bases and J by 5 bases, with 10 bases between them. The CDR3 coding sequence is TGTGCCTGGAGTCCAAGGGGGGACGAGCAGTACTTC. This translates into CAWSPRGDEQYF.

This clonotype occurred a few times. This chain joins TRBV7-2 and TRBJ2-5; a weak D match, TRBD2 (6 bases). Per the germline V gene, CDR1 is SGHTA and CDR2 is FQGNSA. The length of the CDR3 is 14 residues. The V and J ends lost 2 bases and 5 bases respectively, with 12 bases between them. This CDR3 reads CASSLFWGRETQYF. CDR3 DNA sequence: TGTGCCAGCAGCTTATTCTGGGGGAGGGAGACCCAGTACTTC.

This clonotype was detected only a few times. The chain couples TRBV5-7 to TRBJ1-2; 8 positions match TRBD1. TRBV5-7 qualifies as an ORF whose function is uncertain. After removal of 0 bases from V and 3 bases from J, the junction contained 7 bases not matched to a gene. This CDR3 has 16 amino acids. The CDR3 DNA reads TGTGCCAGCAGCTTGGGTCAGGGGGCGTCGGACTATGGCTACACCTTC. Translating it yields CASSLGQGASDYGYTF.